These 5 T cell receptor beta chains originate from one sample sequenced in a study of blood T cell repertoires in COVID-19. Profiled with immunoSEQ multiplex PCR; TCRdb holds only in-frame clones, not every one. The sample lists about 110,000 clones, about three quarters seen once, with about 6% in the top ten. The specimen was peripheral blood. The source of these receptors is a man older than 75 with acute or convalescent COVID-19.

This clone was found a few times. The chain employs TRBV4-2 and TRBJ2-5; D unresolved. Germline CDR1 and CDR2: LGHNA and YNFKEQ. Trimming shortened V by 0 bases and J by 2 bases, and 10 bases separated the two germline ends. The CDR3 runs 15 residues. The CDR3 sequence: CASSQDPFQQETQYF. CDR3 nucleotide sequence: TGTGCCAGCAGCCAAGATCCGTTCCAGCAAGAGACCCAGTACTTC.

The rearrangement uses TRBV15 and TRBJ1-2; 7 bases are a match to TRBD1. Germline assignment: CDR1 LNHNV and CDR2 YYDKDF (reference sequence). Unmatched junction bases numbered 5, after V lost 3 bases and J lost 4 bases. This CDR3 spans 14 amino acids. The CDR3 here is CATSRQGGAYGYTF. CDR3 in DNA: TGTGCCACCAGCAGGCAAGGGGGCGCCTATGGCTACACCTTC.

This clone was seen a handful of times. CDR3 in amino acids: CASDPSGSTDTQYF. CDR3 coding DNA: TGTGCCAGCGACCCTAGCGGGAGCACAGATACGCAGTATTTT. This chain connects TRBV21-1 to TRBJ2-3; TRBD2, the D gene given by the table, was not confirmed from the DNA. TRBV21-1 represents a pseudogene. This CDR3 region has 14 residues.

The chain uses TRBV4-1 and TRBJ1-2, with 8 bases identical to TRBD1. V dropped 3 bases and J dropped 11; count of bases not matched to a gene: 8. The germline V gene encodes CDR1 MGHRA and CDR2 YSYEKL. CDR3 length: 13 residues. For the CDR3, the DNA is TGCGCCAGCAGCCAGGACAGCAGGGGGCCTTACACCTTC. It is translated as CASSQDSRGPYTF.

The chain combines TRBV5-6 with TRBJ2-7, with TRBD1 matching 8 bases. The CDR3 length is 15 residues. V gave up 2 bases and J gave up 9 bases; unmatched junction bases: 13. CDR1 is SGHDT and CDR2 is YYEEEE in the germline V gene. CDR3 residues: CASSFRDRGQLSQYF. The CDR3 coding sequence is TGTGCCAGCAGCTTTCGAGACAGGGGCCAACTTTCGCAGTACTTC.